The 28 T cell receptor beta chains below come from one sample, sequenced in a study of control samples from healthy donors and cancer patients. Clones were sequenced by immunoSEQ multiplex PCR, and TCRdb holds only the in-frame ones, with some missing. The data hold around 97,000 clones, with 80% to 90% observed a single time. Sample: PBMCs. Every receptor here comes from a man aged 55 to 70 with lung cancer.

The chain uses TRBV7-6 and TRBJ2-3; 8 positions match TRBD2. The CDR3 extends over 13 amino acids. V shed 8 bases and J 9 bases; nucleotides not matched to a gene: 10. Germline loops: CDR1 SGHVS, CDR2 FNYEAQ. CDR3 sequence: CASSPPSGGTQYF. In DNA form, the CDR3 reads TGTGCCAGCTCCCCTCCCAGCGGGGGCACGCAGTATTTT. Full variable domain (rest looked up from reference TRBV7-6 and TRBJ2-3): GAGVSQSPRYKVTKRGQDVALRCDPISGHVSLYWYRQALGQGPEFLTYFNYEAQQDKSGLPNDRFSAERPEGSISTLTIQRTEQRDSAMYRCASSPPSGGTQYFGPGTRLTVL.

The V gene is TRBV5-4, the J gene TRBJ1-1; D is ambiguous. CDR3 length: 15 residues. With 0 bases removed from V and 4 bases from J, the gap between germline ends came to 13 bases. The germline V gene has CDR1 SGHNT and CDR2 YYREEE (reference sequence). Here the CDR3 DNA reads TGTGCCAGCAGCTTGGGTGGCCCCAAGGCCACTGAAGCTTTCTTT. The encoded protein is CASSLGGPKATEAFF.

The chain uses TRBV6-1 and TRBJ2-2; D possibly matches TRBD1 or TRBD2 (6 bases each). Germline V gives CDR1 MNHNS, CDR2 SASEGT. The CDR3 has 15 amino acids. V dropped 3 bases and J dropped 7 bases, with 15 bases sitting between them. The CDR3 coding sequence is TGTGCCAGCAGTGACCCCCGGGGGCGGCACGGGGAGCTGTTTTTT. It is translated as CASSDPRGRHGELFF.

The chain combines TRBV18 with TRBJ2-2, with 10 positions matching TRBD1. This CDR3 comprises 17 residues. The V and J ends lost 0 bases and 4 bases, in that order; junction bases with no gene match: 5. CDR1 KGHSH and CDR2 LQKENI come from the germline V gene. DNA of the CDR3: TGTGCCAGCTCACCACCCCTCGACAGGGGGCTCACCGGGGAGCTGTTTTTT. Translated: CASSPPLDRGLTGELFF.

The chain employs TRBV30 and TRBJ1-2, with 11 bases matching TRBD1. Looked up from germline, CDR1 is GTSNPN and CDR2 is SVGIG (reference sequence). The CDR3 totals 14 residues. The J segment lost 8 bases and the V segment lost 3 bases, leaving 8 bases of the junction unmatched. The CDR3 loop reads CAWRGTGGIPGYTF. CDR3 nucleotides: TGTGCCTGGAGGGGGACAGGGGGTATTCCGGGCTACACCTTC. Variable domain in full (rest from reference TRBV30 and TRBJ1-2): SQTIHQWPATLVQPVGSPLSLECTVEGTSNPNLYWYRQAAGRGLQLLFYSVGIGQISSEVPQNLSASRPQDRQFILSSKKLLLSDSGFYLCAWRGTGGIPGYTFGSGTRLTVV.

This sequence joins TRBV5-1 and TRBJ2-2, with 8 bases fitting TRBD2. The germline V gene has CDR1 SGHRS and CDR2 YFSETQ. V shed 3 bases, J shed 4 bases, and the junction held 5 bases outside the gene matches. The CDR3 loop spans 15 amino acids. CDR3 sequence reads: CASSSRLASTGELFF. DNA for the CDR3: TGCGCCAGCAGCTCCCGACTAGCGAGCACCGGGGAGCTGTTTTTT.

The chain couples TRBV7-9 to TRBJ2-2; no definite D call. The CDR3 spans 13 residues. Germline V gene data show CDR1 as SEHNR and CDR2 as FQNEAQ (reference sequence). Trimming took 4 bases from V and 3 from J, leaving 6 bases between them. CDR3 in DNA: TGTGCCAGCAGCTCTACCTACACCGGGGAGCTGTTTTTT. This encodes CASSSTYTGELFF. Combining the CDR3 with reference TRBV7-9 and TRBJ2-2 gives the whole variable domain DTGVSQNPRHKITKRGQNVTFRCDPISEHNRLYWYRQTLGQGPEFLTYFQNEAQLEKSRLLSDRFSAERPKGSFSTLEIQRTEQGDSAMYLCASSSTYTGELFFGEGSRLTVL.

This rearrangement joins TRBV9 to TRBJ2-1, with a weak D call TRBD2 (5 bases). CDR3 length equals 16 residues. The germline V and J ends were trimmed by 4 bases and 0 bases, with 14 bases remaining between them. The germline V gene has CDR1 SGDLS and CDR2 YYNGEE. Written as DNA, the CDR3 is TGTGCCAGCAGCCCGACTACCTTCCGCTCCTACAATGAGCAGTTCTTC. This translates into CASSPTTFRSYNEQFF.

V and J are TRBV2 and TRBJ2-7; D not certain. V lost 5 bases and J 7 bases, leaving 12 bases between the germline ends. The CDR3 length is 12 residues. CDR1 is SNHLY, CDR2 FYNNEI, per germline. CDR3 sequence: CASSSDSKEQYV. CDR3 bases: TGTGCCAGCAGTTCCGACTCGAAAGAGCAGTACGTC.

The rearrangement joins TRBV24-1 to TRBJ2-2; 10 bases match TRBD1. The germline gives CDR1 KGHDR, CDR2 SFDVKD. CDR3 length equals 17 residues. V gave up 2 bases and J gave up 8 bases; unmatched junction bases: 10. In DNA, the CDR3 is TGTGCCACCAGTGATTCGCGACAGGGGGCGGCCGTAGGGGAGCTGTTTTTT. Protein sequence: CATSDSRQGAAVGELFF.

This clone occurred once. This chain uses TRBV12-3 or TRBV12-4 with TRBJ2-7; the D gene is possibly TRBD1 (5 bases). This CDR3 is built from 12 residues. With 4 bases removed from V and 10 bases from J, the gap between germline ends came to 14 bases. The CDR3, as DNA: TGTGCCAGCAGTTCCACAGGTCTTAACCAGTACTTC. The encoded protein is CASSSTGLNQYF.

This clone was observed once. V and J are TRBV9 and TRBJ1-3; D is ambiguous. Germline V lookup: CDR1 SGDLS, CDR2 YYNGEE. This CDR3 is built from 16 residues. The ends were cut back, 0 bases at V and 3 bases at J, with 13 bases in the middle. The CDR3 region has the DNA TGTGCCAGCAGCGTAGAAGGAGGAGGCAGTGGAAACACCATATATTTT. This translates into CASSVEGGGSGNTIYF.

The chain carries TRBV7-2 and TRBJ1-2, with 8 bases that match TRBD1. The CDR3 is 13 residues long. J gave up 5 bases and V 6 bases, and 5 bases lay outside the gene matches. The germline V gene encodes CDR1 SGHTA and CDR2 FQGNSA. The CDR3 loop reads CASRSTGAYGYTF. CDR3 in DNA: TGTGCCAGCAGATCGACAGGGGCGTATGGCTACACCTTC.

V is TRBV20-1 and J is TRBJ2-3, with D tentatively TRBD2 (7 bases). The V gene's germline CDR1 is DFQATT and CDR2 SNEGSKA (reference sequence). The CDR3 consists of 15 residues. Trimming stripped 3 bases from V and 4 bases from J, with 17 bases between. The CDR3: CSASNLGGAADTQYF. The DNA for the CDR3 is TGCAGTGCTAGTAATTTAGGGGGGGCCGCAGATACGCAGTATTTT.

Here the CDR3 reads CASSPPEAGSSYNEQFF. The CDR3 DNA follows: TGTGCCAGCAGCCCCCCCGAGGCAGGGAGCTCCTACAATGAGCAGTTCTTC. V and J are TRBV7-3 and TRBJ2-1, with D tentatively TRBD1 or TRBD2 (5 bases each). The CDR3 has 17 amino acids. Germline CDR1 is SGHTA and CDR2 is FQGTGA. Deletions cut 5 bases from V and 0 bases from J, with 17 bases between.

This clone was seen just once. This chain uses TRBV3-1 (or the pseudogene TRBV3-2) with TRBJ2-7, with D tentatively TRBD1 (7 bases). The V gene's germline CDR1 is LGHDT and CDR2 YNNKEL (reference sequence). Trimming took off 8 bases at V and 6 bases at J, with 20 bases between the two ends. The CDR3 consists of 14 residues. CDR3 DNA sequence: TGTGCCAGCGCCCGAGCAGGGGGGTTGTCCGAGCAGTACGTC. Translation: CASARAGGLSEQYV.

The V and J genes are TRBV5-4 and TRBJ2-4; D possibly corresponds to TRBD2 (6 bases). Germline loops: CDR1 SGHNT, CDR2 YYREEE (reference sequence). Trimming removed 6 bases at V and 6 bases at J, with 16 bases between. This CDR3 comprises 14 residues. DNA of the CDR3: TGTGCCAGCACCACGAGGAGGGATCCAAACATTCAGTACTTC. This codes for CASTTRRDPNIQYF.

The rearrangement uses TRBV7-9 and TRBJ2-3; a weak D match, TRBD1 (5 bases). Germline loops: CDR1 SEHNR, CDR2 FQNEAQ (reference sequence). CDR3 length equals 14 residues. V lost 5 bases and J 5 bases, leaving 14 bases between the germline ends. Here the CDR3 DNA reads TGTGCCAGCAGCGACAATAGGGGCATAGATACGCAGTATTTT. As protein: CASSDNRGIDTQYF.

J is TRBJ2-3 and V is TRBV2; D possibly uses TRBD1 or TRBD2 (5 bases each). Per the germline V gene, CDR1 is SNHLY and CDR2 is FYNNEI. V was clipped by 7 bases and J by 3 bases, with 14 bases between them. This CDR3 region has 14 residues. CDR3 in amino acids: CASKGSIGTDTQYF. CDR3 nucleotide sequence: TGTGCCAGCAAGGGGAGCATTGGGACAGATACGCAGTATTTT.

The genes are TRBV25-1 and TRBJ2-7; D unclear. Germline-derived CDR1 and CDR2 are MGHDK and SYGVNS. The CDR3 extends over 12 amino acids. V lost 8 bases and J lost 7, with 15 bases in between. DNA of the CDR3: TGTGCCAGCTCCGACCCCCCCCGTGAGCAGTACGTC. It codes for CASSDPPREQYV.

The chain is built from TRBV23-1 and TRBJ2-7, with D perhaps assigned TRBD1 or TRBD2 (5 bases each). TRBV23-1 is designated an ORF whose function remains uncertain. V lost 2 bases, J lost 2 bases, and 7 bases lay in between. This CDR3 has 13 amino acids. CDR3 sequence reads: CASSQEGPYEQYF. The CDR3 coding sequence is TGCGCCAGCAGTCAAGAGGGGCCCTACGAGCAGTACTTC.

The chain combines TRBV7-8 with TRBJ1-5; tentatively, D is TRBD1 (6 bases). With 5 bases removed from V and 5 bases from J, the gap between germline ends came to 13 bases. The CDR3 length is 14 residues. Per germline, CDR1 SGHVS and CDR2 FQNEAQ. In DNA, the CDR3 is TGTGCCAGCAGCCCTGAGAGGGGGGATCAGCCCCAGCATTTT. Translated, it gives CASSPERGDQPQHF.

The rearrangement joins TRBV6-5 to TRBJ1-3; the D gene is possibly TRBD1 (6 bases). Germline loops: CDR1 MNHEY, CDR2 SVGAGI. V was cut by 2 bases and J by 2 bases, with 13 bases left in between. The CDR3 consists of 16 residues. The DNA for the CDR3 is TGTGCCAGCAGTTACGCCCAGGGGTTCGCTGGAAACACCATATATTTT. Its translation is CASSYAQGFAGNTIYF.

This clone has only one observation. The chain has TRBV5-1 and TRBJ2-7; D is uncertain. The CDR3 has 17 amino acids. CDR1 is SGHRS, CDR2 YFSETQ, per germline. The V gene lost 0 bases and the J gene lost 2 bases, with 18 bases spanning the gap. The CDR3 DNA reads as TGCGCCAGCAGCTTGGAACCCACAGAATTCTCTCCCTACGAGCAGTACGTC. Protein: CASSLEPTEFSPYEQYV.

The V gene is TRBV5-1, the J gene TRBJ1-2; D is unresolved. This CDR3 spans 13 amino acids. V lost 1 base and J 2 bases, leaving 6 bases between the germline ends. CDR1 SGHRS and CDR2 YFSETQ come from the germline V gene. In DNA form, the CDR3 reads TGCGCCAGCAGCTTGAACAAGAACTATGGCTACACCTTC. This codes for CASSLNKNYGYTF. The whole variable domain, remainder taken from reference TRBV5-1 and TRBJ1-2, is KAGVTQTPRYLIKTRGQQVTLSCSPISGHRSVSWYQQTPGQGLQFLFEYFSETQRNKGNFPGRFSGRQFSNSRSEMNVSTLELGDSALYLCASSLNKNYGYTFGSGTRLTVV.

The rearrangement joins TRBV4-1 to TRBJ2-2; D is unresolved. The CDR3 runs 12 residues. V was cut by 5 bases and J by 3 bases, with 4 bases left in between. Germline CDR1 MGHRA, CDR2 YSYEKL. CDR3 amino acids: CASSADTGELFF. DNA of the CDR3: TGCGCCAGCAGCGCGGACACCGGGGAGCTGTTTTTT.

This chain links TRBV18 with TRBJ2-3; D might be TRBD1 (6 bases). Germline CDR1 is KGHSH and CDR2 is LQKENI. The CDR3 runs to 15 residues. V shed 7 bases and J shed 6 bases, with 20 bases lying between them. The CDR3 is CASCSGTTSHDTQYF. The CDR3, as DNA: TGTGCCAGCTGCTCCGGGACAACCTCGCATGATACGCAGTATTTT.

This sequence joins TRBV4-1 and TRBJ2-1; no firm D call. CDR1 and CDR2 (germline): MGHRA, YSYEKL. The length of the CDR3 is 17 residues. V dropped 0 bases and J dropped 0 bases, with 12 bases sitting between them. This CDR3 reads CASSQDDRRGSYNEQFF. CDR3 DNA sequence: TGCGCCAGCAGCCAAGATGATAGGAGAGGCTCCTACAATGAGCAGTTCTTC.